Listed here are 22 T cell receptor beta chains from one sample, sequenced in a study of spatial heterogeneity in lung cancer. Described time point: sample taken at primary tumor resection. TCRdb re-derived calls from the 5' RACE reads in MiXCR, one entry per CDR3 protein. The sample consists of 6,000 or so distinct CDR3 sequences, around 12% of them appearing once. Sequences were derived from lung tissue, sampled at surgery. Receptor source: a human donor with early-stage non-small cell lung cancer.

This clonotype appeared many times. Since it is a stray read in a library aimed at alpha chains, this beta chain has a size that is not meaningful. The chain uses TRBV15 and TRBJ2-2, with 13 nucleotides matching TRBD2. The CDR3 is 17 amino acids. With 1 base clipped from V and 4 bases from J, the junction kept 3 bases outside the gene matches. CDR1 is LNHNV, CDR2 YYDKDF, per germline (reference sequence). The DNA for the CDR3 is TGTGCCACCAGCAGAGTTCGGACTAGCGGGAGCACCGGGGAGCTGTTTTTT. Translation: CATSRVRTSGSTGELFF.

This clonotype was seen repeatedly, ten times or more. This beta chain slipped into a library made for alpha chains as a stray read, so its size is not meaningful. The J gene is TRBJ2-5, the V gene TRBV2, with D possibly matching TRBD1 (6 bases). The germline V gene encodes CDR1 SNHLY and CDR2 FYNNEI. There are 13 residues in the CDR3. Trimming shortened V by 6 bases and J by 2 bases, and 10 bases separated the two germline ends. The CDR3 DNA follows: TGTGCCAGCAGAAGGGACAAGCAAGAGACCCAGTACTTC. Translating gives CASRRDKQETQYF.

At least ten counts were recorded for this clonotype. This beta chain is off target for a library built for alpha chains, so its abundance means little. The rearrangement links TRBV10-1 to TRBJ2-3, with 8 bases matching TRBD1. The CDR3 covers 14 residues. CDR1 is WNHNN, CDR2 SYGVQD, per germline (reference sequence). V lost 6 bases to trimming and J lost 4 bases; unmatched junction nucleotides: 6. CDR3 coding DNA: TGCGCCAGCAGCTTAGACAGGGGTGCAGATACGCAGTATTTT. It codes for CASSLDRGADTQYF.

This clonotype has ten or more counts. The library was designed around alpha chains, so this beta chain is a stray read whose abundance carries little weight. The chain joins TRBV6-5 to TRBJ2-7, with TRBD2 matching over 16 bases. This CDR3 is built from 17 residues. V trimming: 5 bases; J trimming: 7 bases; junction bases outside the gene matches: 11. Germline CDR1 reads MNHEY; CDR2 reads SVGAGI. The CDR3 here is CASSRQGLAGGPKEQYF. DNA for the CDR3: TGTGCCAGCAGTCGACAGGGACTAGCGGGAGGGCCTAAAGAGCAGTACTTC.

This clonotype was seen many times. This beta chain was picked up by a library intended for alpha chains and is off target, so its count carries little meaning. DNA of the CDR3: TGTGCCAGCAGCTTATTGACAGGGGGCTATGGCTACACCTTC. Translating it yields CASSLLTGGYGYTF. V usage is TRBV7-2 and J usage is TRBJ1-2, with TRBD1 matching 9 bases. J gave up 4 bases and V 2 bases, and 2 bases lay outside the gene matches. Germline CDR1 and CDR2: SGHTA and FQGNSA. The length of the CDR3 is 14 residues.

This clonotype is medium-sized (0.01 to 0.1%) in the sample. This beta chain represents an off-target read in a library built for alpha chains; its size is of limited meaning. DNA of the CDR3: TGTGCCAGCAGTCACGGGTCTCCCTTGAGTACGCAGTATTTT. It yields the protein CASSHGSPLSTQYF. The V call is TRBV6-2 or TRBV6-3, the J call TRBJ2-3; no firm D call. V lost 5 bases and J lost 8, with 17 bases in between. Germline CDR1 MNHEY, CDR2 SVGEGT. The CDR3 contains 14 residues.

This clonotype was recorded at least ten times. This beta chain is off target for a library built for alpha chains, so its abundance means little. This chain joins TRBV6-5 and TRBJ2-7; 10 bases fit TRBD2. With 5 bases clipped from V and 6 bases from J, the junction kept 4 bases outside the gene matches. Germline-derived CDR1 and CDR2 are MNHEY and SVGAGI. The CDR3 length is 13 residues. Written as DNA, the CDR3 is TGTGCCAGCAGTCCTAGCGGGAGAGGCGAGCAGTACTTC. The encoded protein is CASSPSGRGEQYF.

This clonotype was counted at least ten times. This beta chain was picked up by a library intended for alpha chains and is off target, so its count carries little meaning. The chain links TRBV7-9 to TRBJ2-2, with 9 bases that match TRBD2. Germline V gives CDR1 SEHNR, CDR2 FQNEAQ (reference sequence). Trimming took 5 bases from V and 5 from J; bases not matched to a gene: 6. The CDR3 has 15 amino acids. CDR3 nucleotide sequence: TGTGCCAGCAGCAATAGCGGGAGTGGGACCGGGGAGCTGTTTTTT. Translating gives CASSNSGSGTGELFF. The complete variable domain, with remaining parts taken from reference TRBV7-9 and TRBJ2-2, reads DTGVSQNPRHKITKRGQNVTFRCDPISEHNRLYWYRQTLGQGPEFLTYFQNEAQLEKSRLLSDRFSAERPKGSFSTLEIQRTEQGDSAMYLCASSNSGSGTGELFFGEGSRLTVL.

On this clonotype itself: In a library made to pick up alpha chains, this beta chain is a stray read with a size that means little. The chain couples TRBV20-1 to TRBJ1-2; D is perhaps TRBD1 (5 bases). The CDR3 runs to 13 residues. Between the trimmed V and J ends, which lost 3 bases and 4 bases, there was a span of 12 bases. The germline CDR1 and CDR2 sequences are DFQATT and SNEGSKA (reference sequence). The DNA for the CDR3 is TGCAGTGCTAGCGCCGGGACTGGCTATGGCTACACCTTC. Protein: CSASAGTGYGYTF.

This clonotype was seen repeatedly, ten times or more. This beta chain lies outside the target of a library built for alpha chains; its clone size means little. The rearrangement links TRBV7-2 to TRBJ2-3, with D perhaps given as TRBD1 or TRBD2 (5 bases each). In germline, CDR1 is SGHTA, CDR2 FQGNSA. V gave up 4 bases and J gave up 3 bases, with 11 bases separating them. The CDR3 contains 14 residues. This CDR3 reads CASSWDGLTDTQYF. For the CDR3, the DNA is TGTGCCAGCAGCTGGGACGGACTTACAGATACGCAGTATTTT.

The table lists this clonotype with many counts. The library was designed around alpha chains, so this beta chain is a stray read whose abundance carries little weight. The chain couples TRBV24-1 to TRBJ2-3, with TRBD2 matching over 8 bases. This CDR3 has 17 residues. Germline CDR1 KGHDR, CDR2 SFDVKD. V shed 2 bases and J 0 bases; nucleotides not matched to a gene: 6. The CDR3 reads CATSDWASGQSTDTQYF. CDR3 in DNA: TGTGCCACCAGTGATTGGGCTAGCGGGCAGAGCACAGATACGCAGTATTTT.

A remark on this clonotype: This beta chain represents an off-target read in a library built for alpha chains; its size is of limited meaning. The J gene is TRBJ2-7, the V gene TRBV11-1; D perhaps matches TRBD1 (6 bases). The germline V and J ends were trimmed by 0 bases and 3 bases, with 12 bases remaining between them. The CDR3 has 15 residues. The germline V gene encodes CDR1 SGHAT and CDR2 FQDESV (reference sequence). CDR3 in amino acids: CASSLAQGPNYEQYF. DNA for the CDR3: TGTGCCAGCAGCTTAGCCCAGGGGCCCAACTACGAGCAGTACTTC.

This clonotype was seen many times. A library prepared for alpha chains yielded this beta chain as an off-target read; its size is of little meaning. The chain carries TRBV5-8 and TRBJ2-6; TRBD2 might be the D (6 bases). Germline V gene lookup returns CDR1 SGHTS and CDR2 YDEGEE. The CDR3 is 17 amino acids. V lost 4 bases and J 0 bases, leaving 14 bases between the germline ends. The CDR3 sequence is CASSHGTYTSGANVLTF. Written as DNA, the CDR3 is TGTGCCAGCAGCCACGGGACTTACACCTCTGGGGCCAACGTCCTGACTTTC.

This clonotype appeared many times. The library was built for alpha chains, so this beta chain is an off-target read and its size means little. The rearrangement links TRBV2 to TRBJ2-3; D call uncertain. Germline loops: CDR1 SNHLY, CDR2 FYNNEI. Trimming shortened V by 6 bases and J by 0 bases, and 16 bases separated the two germline ends. The CDR3 is 16 amino acids. The CDR3 DNA reads TGTGCCAGCAGGGACGGACGACCGCCTAGCACAGATACGCAGTATTTT. It is translated as CASRDGRPPSTDTQYF. Using reference TRBV2 and TRBJ2-3 for the parts outside the CDR3, the full variable domain is EPEVTQTPSHQVTQMGQEVILRCVPISNHLYFYWYRQILGQKVEFLVSFYNNEISEKSEIFDDQFSVERPDGSNFTLKIRSTKLEDSAMYFCASRDGRPPSTDTQYFGPGTRLTVL.

This clonotype is termed medium-sized. This beta chain is a stray read from a library made for alpha chains; its abundance is not meaningful. The rearrangement uses TRBV9 and TRBJ1-5; the D is unclear. Germline V lookup: CDR1 SGDLS, CDR2 YYNGEE. The V gene lost 5 bases and the J gene lost 0 bases, with 12 bases spanning the gap. The CDR3 spans 15 residues. CDR3 amino acids: CASSEGSHSNQPQHF. For the CDR3, the DNA is TGTGCCAGCAGTGAAGGGAGCCATAGCAATCAGCCCCAGCATTTT. The full variable domain, completed using reference TRBV9 and TRBJ1-5, is DSGVTQTPKHLITATGQRVTLRCSPRSGDLSVYWYQQSLDQGLQFLIQYYNGEERAKGNILERFSAQQFPDLHSELNLSSLELGDSALYFCASSEGSHSNQPQHFGDGTRLSIL.

In this sample, this clonotype is medium-sized. Being off target in a library aimed at alpha chains, this beta chain has a size of little meaning. The chain employs TRBV5-1 and TRBJ2-1; 12 nucleotides align to TRBD1. Germline V gene lookup returns CDR1 SGHRS and CDR2 YFSETQ. V shed 4 bases, J shed 7 bases, and the junction held 6 bases outside the gene matches. This CDR3 is 15 amino acids long. The CDR3 region is CASSAGQGAVNEQFF. The CDR3 DNA reads as TGCGCCAGCAGCGCGGGACAGGGGGCTGTAAATGAGCAGTTCTTC.

Relative to its sample, this clonotype is medium-sized. This beta chain is a stray sequence in a library constructed for alpha chains; its clone size is not meaningful. CDR3 in amino acids: CASSYRTGNTEAFF. The CDR3, as DNA: TGTGCCAGCAGTTACCGGACGGGGAACACTGAAGCTTTCTTT. This chain joins TRBV6-5 and TRBJ1-1; no clear D. Germline V lookup: CDR1 MNHEY, CDR2 SVGAGI. The CDR3 contains 14 residues. The V end was cut by 2 bases, the J end by 1 base, with 8 bases between.

There are many counts of this clonotype. This beta chain slipped into a library made for alpha chains as a stray read, so its size is not meaningful. J is TRBJ1-2 and V is TRBV4-1; D unresolved. Germline assignment: CDR1 MGHRA and CDR2 YSYEKL. The CDR3 extends over 16 amino acids. V was clipped by 1 base and J by 3 bases, with 15 bases between them. CDR3 sequence reads: CASSQAFFGVDYGYTF. The CDR3 DNA reads TGCGCCAGCAGCCAAGCCTTTTTTGGGGTAGACTATGGCTACACCTTC.

This clonotype was counted at least ten times. This beta chain slipped into a library made for alpha chains as a stray read, so its size is not meaningful. The chain couples TRBV7-9 to TRBJ1-1; D gene uncertain. Germline V lookup: CDR1 SEHNR, CDR2 FQNEAQ (reference sequence). The V end was cut by 2 bases, the J end by 1 base, with 8 bases between. The CDR3 length is 14 residues. For the CDR3, the DNA is TGTGCCAGCAGCTTAATTGGGCAGAACACTGAAGCTTTCTTT. It is translated as CASSLIGQNTEAFF.

This clonotype is deemed medium-sized (0.01 to 0.1%). This beta chain was picked up by a library intended for alpha chains and is off target, so its count carries little meaning. The J gene is TRBJ2-7, the V gene TRBV4-1; TRBD1 is a possible D gene (6 bases). CDR3 length: 16 amino acids. Germline CDR1 and CDR2: MGHRA and YSYEKL. V shed 3 bases and J shed 3 bases, with 18 bases lying between them. CDR3 loop: CASSQTRDTDLYEQYF. CDR3 sequence (DNA): TGCGCCAGCAGCCAGACCCGGGACACCGATCTCTACGAGCAGTACTTC.

This clonotype was counted ten times or more. This beta chain is an unintended read in a library built for alpha chains; its size means little. The chain recombines TRBV20-1 with TRBJ2-7; 13 bases are shared with TRBD2. The CDR3 runs 11 residues. Germline V gene data show CDR1 as DFQATT and CDR2 as SNEGSKA (reference sequence). The CDR3 DNA is TGCTCGGGACTAGCGGGATACGAGCAGTACTTC. This gives the protein CSGLAGYEQYF.

This clonotype was found once. The library was designed around alpha chains, so this beta chain is a stray read whose abundance carries little weight. CDR3 nucleotide sequence: TGCGCCAGCAGCTTGCCGGGGGATAGTGGCGAGCAGTACTTC. It specifies CASSLPGDSGEQYF. The chain has TRBV5-1 and TRBJ2-7; D is perhaps TRBD2 (6 bases). Germline V lookup: CDR1 SGHRS, CDR2 YFSETQ. CDR3 length: 14 amino acids. Trimming pared 1 base from V and 6 bases from J, leaving 14 bases between.